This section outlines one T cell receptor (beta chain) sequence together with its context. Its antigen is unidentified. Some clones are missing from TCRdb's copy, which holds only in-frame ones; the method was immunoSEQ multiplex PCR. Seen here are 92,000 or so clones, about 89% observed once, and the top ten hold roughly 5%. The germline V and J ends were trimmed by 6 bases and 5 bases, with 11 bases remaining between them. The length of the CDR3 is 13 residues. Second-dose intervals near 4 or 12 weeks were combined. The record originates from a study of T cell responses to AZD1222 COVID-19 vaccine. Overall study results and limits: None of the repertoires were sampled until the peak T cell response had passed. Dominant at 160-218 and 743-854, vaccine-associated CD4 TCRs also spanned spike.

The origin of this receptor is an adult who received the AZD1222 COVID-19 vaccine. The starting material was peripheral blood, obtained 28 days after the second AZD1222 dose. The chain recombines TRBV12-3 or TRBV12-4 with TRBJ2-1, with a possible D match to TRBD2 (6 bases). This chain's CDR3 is CASSHGLNNEQFF. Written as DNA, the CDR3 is TGTGCCAGCAGCCACGGACTAAACAATGAGCAGTTCTTC.